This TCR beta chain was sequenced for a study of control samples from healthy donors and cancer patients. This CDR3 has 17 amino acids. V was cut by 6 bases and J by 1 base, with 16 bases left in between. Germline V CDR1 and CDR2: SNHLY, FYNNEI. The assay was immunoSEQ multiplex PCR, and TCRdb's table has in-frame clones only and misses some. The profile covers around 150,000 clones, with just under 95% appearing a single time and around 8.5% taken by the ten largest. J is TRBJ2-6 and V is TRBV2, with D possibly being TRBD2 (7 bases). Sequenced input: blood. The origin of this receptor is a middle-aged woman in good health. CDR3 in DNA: TGTGCCAGCAGCTCCCAACAGGGAGGGTCTGGGGCCAACGTCCTGACTTTC. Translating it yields CASSSQQGGSGANVLTF. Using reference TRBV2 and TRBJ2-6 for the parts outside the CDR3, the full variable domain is EPEVTQTPSHQVTQMGQEVILRCVPISNHLYFYWYRQILGQKVEFLVSFYNNEISEKSEIFDDQFSVERPDGSNFTLKIRSTKLEDSAMYFCASSSQQGGSGANVLTFGAGSRLTVL.